Each of the 18 T cell receptor beta chains below was sequenced from the same sample in a study of post-analysis software for immune sequencing data. Carried by the TCR beta cDNA libraries were unique molecular identifiers. A single record per CDR3 protein comes from TCRdb applying MiXCR to the PCR reads. This table has roughly 540,000 distinct CDR3 sequences, roughly 34% appearing once. General observations from the study: The study found TRBV5-6, TRBV5-1 and TRBV20-1 among 5 or 6 TRBV segments more frequent in patients than controls.

These receptors are not linked to any known antigen. Sequences were obtained from blood. These receptors originate from a girl aged 2-17 years with multiple sclerosis.

This clonotype was observed a handful of times. This chain links TRBV12-3 or TRBV12-4 with TRBJ2-5; 8 positions match TRBD1. J gave up 2 bases and V 4 bases, and 6 bases lay outside the gene matches. The CDR3 has 15 residues. CDR3 nucleotides: TGTGCCAGCAGTTCTAGGAACAGGGGGCAAGAGACCCAGTACTTC. It translates to CASSSRNRGQETQYF.

The J gene is TRBJ2-2, the V gene TRBV7-8; D is unresolved. From germline, CDR1 is SGHVS and CDR2 FQNEAQ. The germline V and J ends were trimmed by 2 bases and 0 bases, with 10 bases remaining between them. This CDR3 comprises 16 residues. The CDR3 DNA is TGTGCCAGCAGCTTATGGATGATCGCGAACACCGGGGAGCTGTTTTTT. Translation gives CASSLWMIANTGELFF. Supplemented by reference TRBV7-8 and TRBJ2-2, the full variable domain reads GAGVSQSPRYKVAKRGQDVALRCDPISGHVSLFWYQQALGQGPEFLTYFQNEAQLDKSGLPSDRFFAERPEGSVSTLKIQRTQQEDSAVYLCASSLWMIANTGELFFGEGSRLTVL.

This clonotype was counted between two and nine times. The genes are TRBV6-5 and TRBJ2-3; D possibly corresponds to TRBD2 (6 bases). Trimming pared 2 bases from V and 2 bases from J, leaving 20 bases between. Germline CDR1 reads MNHEY; CDR2 reads SVGAGI. The CDR3 loop spans 18 amino acids. Written as DNA, the CDR3 is TGTGCCAGCAGTTACCGCGCCGGACGAACGCGGGACACAGATACGCAGTATTTT. This translates into CASSYRAGRTRDTDTQYF.

The rearrangement joins TRBV12-5 to TRBJ2-1, with D unresolved. The CDR3 runs 10 residues. V dropped 9 bases and J dropped 9 bases, with 9 bases sitting between them. Germline values: CDR1 LGHNT, CDR2 FRNRAP. CDR3 protein: CARVLSEQFF. The CDR3 DNA follows: TGTGCTAGGGTCTTATCTGAGCAGTTCTTC.

The chain joins TRBV5-1 to TRBJ2-3; D could derive from TRBD1 or TRBD2 (6 bases each). The germline V and J ends were trimmed by 0 bases and 4 bases, with 15 bases remaining between them. The CDR3 runs to 16 residues. CDR1 is SGHRS and CDR2 is YFSETQ in the germline V gene. The CDR3 coding sequence is TGCGCCAGCAGCTTGGTCGGGGGCGATTTTGCAGATACGCAGTATTTT. Protein product: CASSLVGGDFADTQYF. Based on the CDR3 plus reference TRBV5-1 and TRBJ2-3, the full variable domain is KAGVTQTPRYLIKTRGQQVTLSCSPISGHRSVSWYQQTPGQGLQFLFEYFSETQRNKGNFPGRFSGRQFSNSRSEMNVSTLELGDSALYLCASSLVGGDFADTQYFGPGTRLTVL.

The chain joins TRBV12-3 or TRBV12-4 to TRBJ1-5, with no clear D. Trimming took off 7 bases at V and 1 base at J, with 8 bases between the two ends. The CDR3 spans 13 residues. The CDR3 sequence is CASTPESNQPQHF. In nucleotides, the CDR3 is TGTGCCAGCACCCCCGAAAGCAATCAGCCCCAGCATTTT.

The chain links TRBV21-1 to TRBJ2-4; TRBD1 was called by the table and not checked on the DNA. With the DNA end fitting TRBJ2-7 better, the J assignment may be wrong. TRBV21-1 is an annotated pseudogene. The CDR3 consists of 14 residues. The chain's CDR3 is CASTRDRWTYEQYF. CDR3 in DNA: TGTGCCAGCACCAGGGACAGGTGGACGTACGAGCAGTACTTC.

The chain recombines TRBV6-4 with TRBJ2-1; D is perhaps TRBD1 (6 bases). Germline lookup yields CDR1 MRHNA and CDR2 SNTAGT. The CDR3 loop spans 15 amino acids. Between the trimmed V and J ends, which lost 3 bases and 3 bases, there was a span of 12 bases. The CDR3 loop is CASSEGRGLYNEQFF. As DNA, the CDR3 is TGTGCCAGCAGTGAGGGCAGGGGCCTCTACAATGAGCAGTTCTTC.

The V call is TRBV11-2, the J call TRBJ1-5; D unresolved. CDR3 length: 13 amino acids. From germline, CDR1 is SGHAT and CDR2 FQNNGV. The ends were cut back, 2 bases at V and 7 bases at J, with 9 bases in the middle. The CDR3 loop is CASSLYVDQPQHF. CDR3 bases: TGTGCCAGCAGCTTATACGTGGACCAGCCCCAGCATTTT. The full variable domain, in which reference TRBV11-2 and TRBJ1-5 provide the parts outside the CDR3, is EAGVAQSPRYKIIEKRQSVAFWCNPISGHATLYWYQQILGQGPKLLIQFQNNGVVDDSQLPKDRFSAERLKGVDSTLKIQPAKLEDSAVYLCASSLYVDQPQHFGDGTRLSIL.

In its sample, this clonotype was seen many times. The rearrangement links TRBV7-6 to TRBJ2-4, with a possible D match to TRBD1 (5 bases). V dropped 4 bases and J dropped 8 bases, with 15 bases sitting between them. CDR3 length: 14 amino acids. Germline V lookup: CDR1 SGHVS, CDR2 FNYEAQ. CDR3 DNA sequence: TGTGCCAGCAGCTCCTTGACAGACCGGGACATTCAGTACTTC. Translated: CASSSLTDRDIQYF.

This sequence joins TRBV5-1 and TRBJ1-3, with no clear D. Germline CDR1 reads SGHRS; CDR2 reads YFSETQ. The CDR3 sequence is 13 residues long. The V and J ends lost 4 bases and 4 bases respectively, with 9 bases between them. The CDR3 protein is CASSTGFGNTIYF. As DNA, the CDR3 is TGCGCCAGCAGCACGGGATTCGGAAACACCATATATTTT.

This clonotype was seen just once. The chain couples TRBV28 to TRBJ2-3; D might be TRBD1 or TRBD2, each matching 7 bases. The CDR3 is made up of 17 amino acids. V was shortened by 4 bases and J by 4 bases, with 21 bases between the two germline ends. Germline CDR1 is MDHEN and CDR2 is SYDVKM. The CDR3 bases are TGTGCCAGCAGTTGGGACAGACGTTATGGGGGGGCAGATACGCAGTATTTT. It codes for CASSWDRRYGGADTQYF.

The V call is TRBV7-6, the J call TRBJ1-5; maybe TRBD1 (6 bases). Trimming pared 0 bases from V and 3 bases from J, leaving 9 bases between. This CDR3 comprises 15 residues. Germline V lookup: CDR1 SGHVS, CDR2 FNYEAQ. The CDR3 DNA reads TGTGCCAGCAGCTTAGCACAGGGATTCAATCAGCCCCAGCATTTT. Translation gives CASSLAQGFNQPQHF.

At least ten counts were recorded for this clonotype. The V call is TRBV20-1, the J call TRBJ1-5; D is undetermined. Germline CDR1 DFQATT, CDR2 SNEGSKA (reference sequence). The V and J ends lost 2 bases and 2 bases respectively, with 4 bases between them. The CDR3 runs 12 residues. CDR3 DNA sequence: TGCAGTGCTAGACAGGGCAATCAGCCCCAGCATTTT. This sequence encodes CSARQGNQPQHF.

The chain recombines TRBV20-1 with TRBJ2-1; tentatively, D is TRBD1 (6 bases). The CDR3 has 14 residues. Germline V lookup: CDR1 DFQATT, CDR2 SNEGSKA (reference sequence). The CDR3 loop is CRPSTGTIYNEQFF. CDR3 in DNA: TGCAGGCCATCTACAGGGACCATCTACAATGAGCAGTTCTTC.

The chain carries TRBV5-1 and TRBJ2-5, with a possible D match to TRBD2 (5 bases). TRBJ2-7 matches the DNA end more closely, so the J call is doubtful. The CDR3 spans 14 residues. CDR1 and CDR2 from the germline V gene are SGHRS and YFSETQ. CDR3 region: CASSLVSRRYEQYF. DNA of the CDR3: TGCGCCAGCAGCTTGGTATCCAGGAGGTACGAGCAGTACTTC.

The V call is TRBV18, the J call TRBJ2-3; the D call may be TRBD1 or TRBD2 (5 bases each). Trimming stripped 0 bases from V and 2 bases from J, with 9 bases between. The CDR3 loop spans 15 amino acids. Germline V gene sequence: CDR1 KGHSH, CDR2 LQKENI. CDR3 in DNA: TGTGCCAGCTCACCACCGGGACGGAACACAGATACGCAGTATTTT. The encoded protein is CASSPPGRNTDTQYF.

For this clonotype: One base away lies a much larger clone, so this may be a sequencing read error. V gene TRBV7-2 combines with J gene TRBJ2-1, with no clear D. The CDR3 covers 12 residues. Germline CDR1 SGHTA, CDR2 FQGNSA. V lost 2 bases and J 7 bases, leaving 6 bases between the germline ends. The DNA for the CDR3 is TGTGCCAGCAGCTTATGGCGGAATGAGCAGTTCTTC. Encoded protein: CASSLWRNEQFF.